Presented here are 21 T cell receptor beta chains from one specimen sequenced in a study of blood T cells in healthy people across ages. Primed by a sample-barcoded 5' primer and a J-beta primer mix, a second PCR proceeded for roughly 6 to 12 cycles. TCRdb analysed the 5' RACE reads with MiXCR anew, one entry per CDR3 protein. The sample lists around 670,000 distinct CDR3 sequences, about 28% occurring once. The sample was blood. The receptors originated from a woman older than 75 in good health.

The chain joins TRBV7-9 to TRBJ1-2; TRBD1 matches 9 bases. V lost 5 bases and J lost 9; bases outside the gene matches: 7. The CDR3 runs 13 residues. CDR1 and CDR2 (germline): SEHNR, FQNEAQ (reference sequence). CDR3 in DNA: TGTGCCAGCAGCCGGGACAGGGTTGGTAGCTACACCTTC. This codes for CASSRDRVGSYTF.

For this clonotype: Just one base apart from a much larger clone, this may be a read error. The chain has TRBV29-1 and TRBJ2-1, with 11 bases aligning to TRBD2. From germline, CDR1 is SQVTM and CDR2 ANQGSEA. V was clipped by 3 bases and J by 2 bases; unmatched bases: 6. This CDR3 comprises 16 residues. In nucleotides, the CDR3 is TGCAGCGTTGATGTAGCGGGGGGGCATCCCTACAATGAGCAGTTCTTC. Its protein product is CSVDVAGGHPYNEQFF.

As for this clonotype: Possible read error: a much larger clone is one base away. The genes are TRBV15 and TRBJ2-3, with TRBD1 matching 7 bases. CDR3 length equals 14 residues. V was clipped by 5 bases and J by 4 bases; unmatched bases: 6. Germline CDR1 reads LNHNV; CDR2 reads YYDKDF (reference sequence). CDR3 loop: CATSGRQGADTQYF. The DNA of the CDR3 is TGTGCCACCAGCGGGCGACAGGGCGCAGATACGCAGTATTTT.

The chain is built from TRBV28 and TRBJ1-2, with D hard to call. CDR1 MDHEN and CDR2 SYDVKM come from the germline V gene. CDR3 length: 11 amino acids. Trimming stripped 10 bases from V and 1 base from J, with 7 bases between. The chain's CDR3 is CATADNYGYTF. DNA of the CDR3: TGTGCCACGGCGGATAACTATGGCTACACCTTC.

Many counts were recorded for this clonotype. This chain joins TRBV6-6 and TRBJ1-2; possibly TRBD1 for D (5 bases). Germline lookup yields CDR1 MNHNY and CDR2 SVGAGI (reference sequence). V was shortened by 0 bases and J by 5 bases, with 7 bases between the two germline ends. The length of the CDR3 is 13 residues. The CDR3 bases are TGTGCCAGCAGTTACTCCAGGGTATATGGCTACACCTTC. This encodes CASSYSRVYGYTF.

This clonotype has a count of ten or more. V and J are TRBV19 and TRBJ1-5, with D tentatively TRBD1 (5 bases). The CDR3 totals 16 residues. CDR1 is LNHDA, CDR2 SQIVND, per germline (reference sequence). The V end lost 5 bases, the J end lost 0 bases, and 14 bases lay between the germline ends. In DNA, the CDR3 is TGTGCCAGTAGTTACGGGACTGTTCTTAGCAATCAGCCCCAGCATTTT. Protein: CASSYGTVLSNQPQHF. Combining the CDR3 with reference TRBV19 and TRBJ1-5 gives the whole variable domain DGGITQSPKYLFRKEGQNVTLSCEQNLNHDAMYWYRQDPGQGLRLIYYSQIVNDFQKGDIAEGYSVSREKKESFPLTVTSAQKNPTAFYLCASSYGTVLSNQPQHFGDGTRLSIL.

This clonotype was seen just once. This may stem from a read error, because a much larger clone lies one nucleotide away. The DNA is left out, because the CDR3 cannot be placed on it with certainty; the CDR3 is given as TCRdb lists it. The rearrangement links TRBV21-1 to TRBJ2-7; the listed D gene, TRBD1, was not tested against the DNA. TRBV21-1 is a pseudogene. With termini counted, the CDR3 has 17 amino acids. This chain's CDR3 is CANSKNIWGQGTYEQYF.

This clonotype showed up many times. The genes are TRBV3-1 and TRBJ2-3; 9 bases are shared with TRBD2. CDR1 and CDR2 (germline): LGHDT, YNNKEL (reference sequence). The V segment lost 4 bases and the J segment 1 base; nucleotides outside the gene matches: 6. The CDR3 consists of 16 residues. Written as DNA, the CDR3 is TGTGCCAGCAGCCCGAGGGAGCGGGGGGGCACAGATACGCAGTATTTT. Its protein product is CASSPRERGGTDTQYF.

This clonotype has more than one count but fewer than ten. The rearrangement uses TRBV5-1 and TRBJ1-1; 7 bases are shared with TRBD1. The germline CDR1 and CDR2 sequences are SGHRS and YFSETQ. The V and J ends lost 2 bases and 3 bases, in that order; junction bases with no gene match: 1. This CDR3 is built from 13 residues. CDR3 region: CASSFQGDTEAFF. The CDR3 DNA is TGCGCCAGCAGCTTCCAGGGGGACACTGAAGCTTTCTTT. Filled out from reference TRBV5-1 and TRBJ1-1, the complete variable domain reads KAGVTQTPRYLIKTRGQQVTLSCSPISGHRSVSWYQQTPGQGLQFLFEYFSETQRNKGNFPGRFSGRQFSNSRSEMNVSTLELGDSALYLCASSFQGDTEAFFGQGTRLTVV.

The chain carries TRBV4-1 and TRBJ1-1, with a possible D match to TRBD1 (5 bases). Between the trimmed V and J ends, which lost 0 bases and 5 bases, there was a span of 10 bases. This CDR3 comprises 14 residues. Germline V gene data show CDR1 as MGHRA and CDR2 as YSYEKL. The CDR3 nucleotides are TGCGCCAGCAGCCAAGAGGGGGAAGGGACTGAAGCTTTCTTT. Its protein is CASSQEGEGTEAFF.

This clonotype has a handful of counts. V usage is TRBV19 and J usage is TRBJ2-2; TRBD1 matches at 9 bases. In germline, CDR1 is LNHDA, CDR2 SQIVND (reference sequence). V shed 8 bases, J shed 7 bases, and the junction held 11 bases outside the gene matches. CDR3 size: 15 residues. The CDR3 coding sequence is TGTGCCAGTCAGCCGGGACAGGGTATCGGCGGGGAGCTGTTTTTT. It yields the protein CASQPGQGIGGELFF.

Here the CDR3 reads CASSLVGRGYNEQFF. CDR3 in DNA: TGTGCCAGCAGCTTAGTCGGCAGGGGCTACAATGAGCAGTTCTTC. This chain uses TRBV7-2 with TRBJ2-1, with a weak D call TRBD1 (6 bases). V dropped 1 base and J dropped 3 bases, with 10 bases sitting between them. The CDR3 extends over 15 amino acids. Germline lookup yields CDR1 SGHTA and CDR2 FQGNSA.

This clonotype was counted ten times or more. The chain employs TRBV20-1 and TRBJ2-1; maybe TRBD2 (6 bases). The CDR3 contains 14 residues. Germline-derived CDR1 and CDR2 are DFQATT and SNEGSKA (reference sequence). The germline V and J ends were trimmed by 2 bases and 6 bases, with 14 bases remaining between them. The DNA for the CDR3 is TGCAGTGCTAGAAGACTAGTGAGGGGCAATGAGCAGTTCTTC. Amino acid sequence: CSARRLVRGNEQFF.

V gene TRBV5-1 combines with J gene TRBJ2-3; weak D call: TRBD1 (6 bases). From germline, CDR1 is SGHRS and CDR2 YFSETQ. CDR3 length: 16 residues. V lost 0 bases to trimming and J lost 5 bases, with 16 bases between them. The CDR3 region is CASSLAASRGQDTQYF. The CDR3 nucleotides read TGCGCCAGCAGCTTGGCCGCTAGCAGGGGACAAGATACGCAGTATTTT.

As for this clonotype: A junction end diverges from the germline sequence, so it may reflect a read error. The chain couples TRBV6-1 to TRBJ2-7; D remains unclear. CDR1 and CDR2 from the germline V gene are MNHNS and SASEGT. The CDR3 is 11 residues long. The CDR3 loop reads CASGDGVEQYF. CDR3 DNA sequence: TGTGCCAGCGGTGATGGCGTCGAGCAGTACTTC.

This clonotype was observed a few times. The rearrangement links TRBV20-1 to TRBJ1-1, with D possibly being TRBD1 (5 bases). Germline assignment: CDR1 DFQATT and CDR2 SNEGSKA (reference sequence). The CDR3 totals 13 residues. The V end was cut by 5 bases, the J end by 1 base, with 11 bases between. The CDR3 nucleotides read TGCAGTGCTCCCCATGGGACGAACACTGAAGCTTTCTTT. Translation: CSAPHGTNTEAFF.

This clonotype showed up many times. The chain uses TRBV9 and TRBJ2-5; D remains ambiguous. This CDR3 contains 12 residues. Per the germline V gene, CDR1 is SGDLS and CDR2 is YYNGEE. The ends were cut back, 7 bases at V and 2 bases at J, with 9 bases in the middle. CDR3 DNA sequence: TGTGCCAGCGGGCAGCCTCAAGAGACCCAGTACTTC. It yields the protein CASGQPQETQYF.

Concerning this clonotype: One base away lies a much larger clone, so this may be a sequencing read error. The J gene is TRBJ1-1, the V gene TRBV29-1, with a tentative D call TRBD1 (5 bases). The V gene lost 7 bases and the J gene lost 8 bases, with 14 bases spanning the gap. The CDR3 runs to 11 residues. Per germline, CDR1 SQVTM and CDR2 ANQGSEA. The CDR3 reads CSATMTEEAFF. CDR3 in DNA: TGCAGCGCCACAATGACAGAGGAAGCTTTCTTT.

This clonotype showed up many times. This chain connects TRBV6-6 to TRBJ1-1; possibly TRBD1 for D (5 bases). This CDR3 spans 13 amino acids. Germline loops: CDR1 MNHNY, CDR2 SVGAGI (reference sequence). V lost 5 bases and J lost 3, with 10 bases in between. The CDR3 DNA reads TGTGCCAGCAGTGACGACAGAGACACTGAAGCTTTCTTT. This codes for CASSDDRDTEAFF.

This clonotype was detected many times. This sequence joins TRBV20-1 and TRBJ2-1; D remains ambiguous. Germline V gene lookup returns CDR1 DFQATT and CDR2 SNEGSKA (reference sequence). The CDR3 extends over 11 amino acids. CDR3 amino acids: CRGIFGNEQFF. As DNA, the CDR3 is TGCAGGGGGATCTTTGGAAATGAGCAGTTCTTC.

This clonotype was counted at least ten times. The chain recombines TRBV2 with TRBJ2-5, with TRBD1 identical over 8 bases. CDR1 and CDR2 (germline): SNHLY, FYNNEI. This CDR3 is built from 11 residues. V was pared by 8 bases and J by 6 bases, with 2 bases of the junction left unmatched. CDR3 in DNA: TGTGCCAGCGGACAGGGAAAGACCCAGTACTTC. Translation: CASGQGKTQYF.